The 15 T cell receptor beta chains reported below all come from one sample, sequenced in a study of vaccination and CD4 T cells after COVID-19. The treatment here: approximately nine-day PBMC culture with coronavirus spike peptide pools or control peptides (ViraFEST assay). Sequencing of DNA taken from cultured CD4+ T cells relied on the Oncomine TCR Beta short-read assay. TCRdb used MiXCR to reprocess the PCR reads, holding one entry per CDR3 protein. The sample includes under 25,000 distinct CDR3 sequences, 40% of them seen just once. No antigen has been identified for these receptors. The specimen comprised CD4+ T cells from blood, cultured in vitro, sampled after SARS-CoV-2 vaccination. The receptors originated from a human donor who had recovered from COVID-19.

This clonotype was detected only a few times. This chain uses TRBV20-1 with TRBJ1-6, with TRBD1 matching over 7 bases. The trim removed 5 bases at V and 7 bases at J, leaving 14 bases unmatched. The CDR3 sequence is 16 residues long. Germline V lookup: CDR1 DFQATT, CDR2 SNEGSKA (reference sequence). This chain's CDR3 is CSAPWVRQGLNSPLHF. CDR3 sequence (DNA): TGCAGTGCTCCCTGGGTTAGACAGGGCCTCAATTCACCCCTCCACTTT.

The chain joins TRBV5-6 to TRBJ2-3; D not certain. Trimming pared 6 bases from V and 4 bases from J, leaving 12 bases between. The germline CDR1 and CDR2 sequences are SGHDT and YYEEEE. The CDR3 spans 13 residues. CDR3 protein: CASISSTADTQYF. The CDR3 nucleotides read TGTGCCAGCATAAGTAGCACAGCAGATACGCAGTATTTT.

This chain connects TRBV11-2 to TRBJ2-1; D perhaps matches TRBD2 (5 bases). V was pared by 7 bases and J by 4 bases, with 11 bases between. The CDR3 loop spans 13 amino acids. Germline V lookup: CDR1 SGHAT, CDR2 FQNNGV. The CDR3 spells CASTGGSYNEQFF. DNA for the CDR3: TGTGCCAGCACCGGAGGCAGTTACAATGAGCAGTTCTTC. Supplemented by reference TRBV11-2 and TRBJ2-1, the full variable domain reads EAGVAQSPRYKIIEKRQSVAFWCNPISGHATLYWYQQILGQGPKLLIQFQNNGVVDDSQLPKDRFSAERLKGVDSTLKIQPAKLEDSAVYLCASTGGSYNEQFFGPGTRLTVL.

The V gene is TRBV20-1, the J gene TRBJ1-2; TRBD1 agrees at 9 bases. Germline CDR1 reads DFQATT; CDR2 reads SNEGSKA (reference sequence). This CDR3 is built from 14 residues. The V gene end was trimmed by 5 bases and the J gene end by 0 bases; junction bases not matched to a gene: 4. CDR3 amino acids: CSAEDRGANYGYTF. CDR3 in DNA: TGCAGTGCTGAGGACAGGGGAGCTAACTATGGCTACACCTTC.

This clonotype was detected a few times. This chain joins TRBV20-1 and TRBJ1-2; 7 bases align to TRBD1. CDR1 and CDR2 from the germline V gene are DFQATT and SNEGSKA (reference sequence). Losses at the gene ends were 6 bases for V and 5 bases for J; bases not matched to a gene: 12. The CDR3 runs 14 residues. The DNA for the CDR3 is TGCAGTGCAATGAACAGGGGCGAGGATTATGGCTACACCTTC. The encoded protein is CSAMNRGEDYGYTF.

This chain links TRBV19 with TRBJ2-7; D uncertain. Deletions cut 0 bases from V and 1 base from J, with 10 bases between. Germline values: CDR1 LNHDA, CDR2 SQIVND (reference sequence). The CDR3 runs to 15 residues. The CDR3 nucleotides read TGTGCCAGTAGTATAGATCTCTCGACATCCTACGAGCAGTACTTC. The encoded protein is CASSIDLSTSYEQYF.

The gene calls are TRBV11-2 and TRBJ2-6; the D is unclear. CDR1 SGHAT and CDR2 FQNNGV come from the germline V gene. There are 14 residues in the CDR3. V gave up 6 bases and J gave up 0 bases, with 6 bases separating them. CDR3 nucleotides: TGTGCCAGCAGTCATTACTCTGGGGCCAACGTCCTGACTTTC. It translates to CASSHYSGANVLTF. The entire variable domain, with the rest obtained from reference TRBV11-2 and TRBJ2-6, is as follows: EAGVAQSPRYKIIEKRQSVAFWCNPISGHATLYWYQQILGQGPKLLIQFQNNGVVDDSQLPKDRFSAERLKGVDSTLKIQPAKLEDSAVYLCASSHYSGANVLTFGAGSRLTVL.

This clonotype appeared once. J is TRBJ2-1 and V is TRBV12-3 or TRBV12-4; a possible D gene is TRBD2 (6 bases). V lost 8 bases to trimming and J lost 0 bases, with 14 bases between them. CDR3 size: 15 residues. In DNA, the CDR3 is TGTGCCAGCGGGAGGATGACTAGCTCCTACAATGAGCAGTTCTTC. Protein: CASGRMTSSYNEQFF.

The chain has TRBV19 and TRBJ2-3, with 11 bases lining up with TRBD2. Unmatched junction bases numbered 15, after V lost 3 bases and J lost 7 bases. Germline V gives CDR1 LNHDA, CDR2 SQIVND (reference sequence). This CDR3 is built from 18 residues. CDR3 nucleotides: TGTGCCAGTAGTATTTTCTCCCCGACTAGCGGGATCCCTAATACGCAGTATTTT. It yields the protein CASSIFSPTSGIPNTQYF.

V usage is TRBV7-8 and J usage is TRBJ2-5; 10 nucleotides align to TRBD1. Germline V gene sequence: CDR1 SGHVS, CDR2 FQNEAQ. V gave up 5 bases and J gave up 4 bases; unmatched junction bases: 7. CDR3 length equals 15 residues. DNA for the CDR3: TGTGCCAGCAGCCTCCGGGACAGGGGAGGAGAGACCCAGTACTTC. It codes for CASSLRDRGGETQYF.

The genes are TRBV19 and TRBJ1-5; D ambiguous. The CDR3 extends over 12 amino acids. Germline values: CDR1 LNHDA, CDR2 SQIVND (reference sequence). The V end lost 3 bases, the J end lost 9 bases, and 9 bases lay between the germline ends. As DNA, the CDR3 is TGTGCCAGTAGTATTGCAGCTTCGCCCCAGCATTTT. Encoded protein: CASSIAASPQHF.

The sample holds a few counts of this clonotype. The rearrangement joins TRBV5-1 to TRBJ1-6, with 10 bases that match TRBD1. V shed 1 base and J 9 bases; nucleotides not matched to a gene: 4. In germline, CDR1 is SGHRS, CDR2 YFSETQ. The CDR3 consists of 15 residues. CDR3 sequence: CASSLLGQGGSPLHF. CDR3 in DNA: TGCGCCAGCAGCTTGCTCGGACAGGGGGGTTCACCCCTCCACTTT.

This clonotype was counted between two and nine times. The rearrangement uses TRBV19 and TRBJ2-5, with 7 bases matching TRBD2. The CDR3 runs to 14 residues. Germline V lookup: CDR1 LNHDA, CDR2 SQIVND (reference sequence). The V and J ends lost 2 bases and 2 bases, in that order; junction bases with no gene match: 2. The CDR3 DNA sequence: TGTGCCAGTAGTATATCGGGGGGACAAGAGACCCAGTACTTC. Translation: CASSISGGQETQYF.

The chain joins TRBV27 to TRBJ2-5; D uncertain. Trimming left V 6 bases short and J 0 bases short, with 8 bases between. This CDR3 is 13 amino acids long. The germline CDR1 and CDR2 sequences are MNHEY and SMNVEV (reference sequence). The DNA for the CDR3 is TGTGCCAGCAGACCTTCCTACCAAGAGACCCAGTACTTC. Protein product: CASRPSYQETQYF.

The rearrangement uses TRBV4-3 and TRBJ2-7; maybe TRBD2 (6 bases). The V end was cut by 4 bases, the J end by 7 bases, with 20 bases between. The CDR3 is 15 residues long. Germline loops: CDR1 LGHNA, CDR2 YSLEER. Written as DNA, the CDR3 is TGCGCCAGCAGCCCCGGGAGTAAAATGGAGAGAGAGCAGTACTTC. Translated: CASSPGSKMEREQYF.